Only a few counts were recorded for the clone carrying this T cell receptor (beta chain). The data belong to a study of blood T cell repertoires in COVID-19. On the study more broadly: Sites in the United States, Italy and Spain provided acute and convalescent COVID-19 samples. Nucleic acid was either cDNA or gDNA, and it came from T cells, B-cell-depleted T cells, or PBMCs.

CDR1 is SGHTA, CDR2 FQGNSA, per germline. The CDR3 runs to 15 residues. V was pared by 5 bases and J by 3 bases, with 7 bases of the junction left unmatched. Repertoires were generated with immunoSEQ multiplex PCR, while TCRdb's copy carries only in-frame clones and drops some. The sample contains 200,000 to 250,000 clones, approximately 84% of which appear only once. This TCR came from an elderly man with acute or convalescent COVID-19. The rearrangement uses TRBV7-2 and TRBJ2-1, with 7 bases identical to TRBD2. Sequenced material: peripheral blood. The CDR3, as DNA: TGTGCCAGCAGCCCTACCGGGACTAACTACAATGAGCAGTTCTTC. Its translation is CASSPTGTNYNEQFF.